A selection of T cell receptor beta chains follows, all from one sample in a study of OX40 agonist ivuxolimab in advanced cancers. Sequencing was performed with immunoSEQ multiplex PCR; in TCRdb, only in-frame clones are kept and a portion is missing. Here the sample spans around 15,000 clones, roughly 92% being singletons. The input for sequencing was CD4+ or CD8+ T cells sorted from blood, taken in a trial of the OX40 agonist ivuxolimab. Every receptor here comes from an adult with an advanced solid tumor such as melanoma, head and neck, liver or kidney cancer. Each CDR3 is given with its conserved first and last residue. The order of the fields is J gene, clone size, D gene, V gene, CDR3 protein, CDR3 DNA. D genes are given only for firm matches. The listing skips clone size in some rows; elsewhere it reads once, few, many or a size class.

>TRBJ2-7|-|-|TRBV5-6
CASSLGVGEQYF
TGTGCCAGCAGCTTGGGCGTCGGCGAGCAGTACTTC
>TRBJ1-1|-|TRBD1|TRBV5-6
CASREYGRTGPQNTEAFF
TGTGCCAGCAGGGAGTATGGTCGGACAGGGCCTCAGAACACTGAAGCTTTCTTT
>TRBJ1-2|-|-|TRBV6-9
CASSESGTGYGYTF
TGTGCCAGCAGTGAATCCGGGACGGGCTATGGCTACACCTTC
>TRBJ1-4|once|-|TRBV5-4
CASSWQGELFF
TGTGCCAGCAGCTGGCAGGGTGAACTGTTTTTT
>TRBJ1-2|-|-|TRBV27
CASSYGANYGYTF
TGTGCCAGCAGTTACGGCGCTAACTATGGCTACACCTTC
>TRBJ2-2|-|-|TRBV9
CASSVASGGNTGELFF
TGTGCCAGCAGTGTTGCCAGCGGAGGGAACACCGGGGAGCTGTTTTTT
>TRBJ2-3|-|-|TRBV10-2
CASSESKGYSTDTQYF
TGCGCCAGCAGTGAGTCGAAGGGATATAGCACAGATACGCAGTATTTT
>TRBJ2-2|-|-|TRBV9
CASSDRGGTVLNTGELFF
TGTGCCAGCAGCGACCGAGGGGGGACCGTACTCAACACCGGGGAGCTGTTTTTT
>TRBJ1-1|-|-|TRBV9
CASSVGTGPSEAFF
TGTGCCAGCAGCGTAGGTACAGGGCCCTCCGAAGCTTTCTTT
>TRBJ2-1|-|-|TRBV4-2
CASSYDGDGAYNEQFF
TGTGCCAGCAGCTACGACGGGGATGGGGCCTACAATGAGCAGTTCTTC
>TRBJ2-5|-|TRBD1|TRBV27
CASSVRDREETQYF
TGTGCCAGCAGTGTCCGGGACAGGGAAGAGACCCAGTACTTC
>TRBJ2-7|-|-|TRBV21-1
CSRRAPSHYEQYF
TGCAGCCGACGGGCACCATCACATTACGAGCAGTACTTC
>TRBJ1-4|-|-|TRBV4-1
CASTPSAGDAPEKLFF
TGCGCCAGCACACCATCTGCGGGAGACGCACCAGAAAAACTGTTTTTT
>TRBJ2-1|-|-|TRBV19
CASSIGPGTEQFF
TGTGCCAGTAGTATAGGACCAGGAACTGAGCAGTTCTTC
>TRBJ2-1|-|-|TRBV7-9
CASSSAYNEQFF
TGTGCCAGCAGTTCAGCGTACAATGAGCAGTTCTTC
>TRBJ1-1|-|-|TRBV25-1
CASSAPDRSYTEAFF
TGTGCCAGCAGTGCACCCGACAGATCCTACACTGAAGCTTTCTTT
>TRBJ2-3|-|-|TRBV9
CASSDYASTDTQYF
TGTGCCAGCAGTGACTACGCTAGCACAGATACGCAGTATTTT
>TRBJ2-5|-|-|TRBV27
CASSLGTENQETQYF
TGTGCCAGCAGTTTAGGGACTGAGAATCAAGAGACCCAGTACTTC
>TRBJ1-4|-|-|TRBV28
CASSLRAGRTNEKLFF
TGTGCCAGCAGTTTAAGGGCGGGAAGGACTAATGAAAAACTGTTTTTT
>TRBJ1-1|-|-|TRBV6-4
CASNGKGIYTEAFF
TGTGCCAGCAATGGTAAAGGGATATACACTGAAGCTTTCTTT
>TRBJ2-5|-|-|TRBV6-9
CASRPEETQYF
TGTGCCAGCAGACCCGAAGAGACCCAGTACTTC
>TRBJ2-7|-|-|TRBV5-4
CASSFDSYEQYF
TGTGCCAGCAGCTTTGACAGCTACGAGCAGTACTTC
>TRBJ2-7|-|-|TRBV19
CASSIAAGQLYEQYF
TGTGCCAGTAGTATAGCAGCTGGACAGCTATACGAGCAGTACTTC
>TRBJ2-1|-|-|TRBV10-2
CASTTEAGSYNEQFF
TGCGCCAGCACTACCGAAGCGGGCTCCTACAATGAGCAGTTCTTC
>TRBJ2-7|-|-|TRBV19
CASSIVSQSYEQYF
TGTGCCAGCAGTATAGTAAGCCAATCCTACGAGCAGTACTTC
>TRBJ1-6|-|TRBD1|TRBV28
CASSSDRVGSPLHF
TGTGCCAGCAGTTCCGACAGGGTTGGATCACCCCTCCACTTT
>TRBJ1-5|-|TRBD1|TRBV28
CASSRQGSLSAQHF
TGTGCCAGCAGCCGACAGGGCTCTTTATCGGCCCAGCATTTT
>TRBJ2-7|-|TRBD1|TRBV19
CASSIGAGGHHEQYF
TGTGCCAGTAGTATAGGGGCAGGGGGACATCACGAGCAGTACTTC
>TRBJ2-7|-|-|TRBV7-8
CASSSRSRLDYEQYF
TGTGCCAGCAGCTCCCGAAGCCGACTAGACTACGAGCAGTACTTC
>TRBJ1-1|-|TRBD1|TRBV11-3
CASSPRGLNTEAFF
TGTGCCAGCAGCCCCAGGGGGCTCAACACTGAAGCTTTCTTT
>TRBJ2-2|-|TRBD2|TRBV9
CASSVEGGSSGGTPLNTGELFF
TGTGCCAGCAGCGTAGAAGGAGGGAGTAGCGGGGGTACTCCCTTGAACACCGGGGAGCTGTTTTTT
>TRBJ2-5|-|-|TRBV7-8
CASSLGTQETQYF
TGTGCCAGCAGCTTAGGGACCCAAGAGACCCAGTACTTC
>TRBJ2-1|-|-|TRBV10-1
CASSESYNEQFF
TGCGCCAGCAGTGAGTCCTACAATGAGCAGTTCTTC
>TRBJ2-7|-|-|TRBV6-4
CASTRQHPYEQYF
TGTGCCAGCACCCGGCAACATCCCTACGAGCAGTACTTC
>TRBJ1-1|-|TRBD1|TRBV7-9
CASRQGATEAFF
TGTGCCAGCAGACAGGGGGCCACTGAAGCTTTCTTT
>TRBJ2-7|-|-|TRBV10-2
CASSESSKGPRNF
TGCGCCAGCAGTGAGTCCAGTAAGGGTCCAAGGAACTTC